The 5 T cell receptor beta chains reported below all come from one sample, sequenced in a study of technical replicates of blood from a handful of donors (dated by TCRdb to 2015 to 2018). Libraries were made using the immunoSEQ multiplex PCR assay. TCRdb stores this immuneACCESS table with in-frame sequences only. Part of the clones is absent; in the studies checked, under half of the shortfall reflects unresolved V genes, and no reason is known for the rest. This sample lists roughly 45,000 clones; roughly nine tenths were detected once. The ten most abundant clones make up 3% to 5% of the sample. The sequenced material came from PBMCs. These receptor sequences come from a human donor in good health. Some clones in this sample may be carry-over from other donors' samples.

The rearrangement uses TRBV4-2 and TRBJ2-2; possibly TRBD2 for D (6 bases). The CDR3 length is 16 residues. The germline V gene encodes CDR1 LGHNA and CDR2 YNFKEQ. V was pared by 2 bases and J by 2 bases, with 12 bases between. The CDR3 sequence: CASSQRRDSNTGELFF. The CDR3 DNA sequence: TGTGCCAGCAGCCAAAGAAGGGACTCTAACACCGGGGAGCTGTTTTTT.

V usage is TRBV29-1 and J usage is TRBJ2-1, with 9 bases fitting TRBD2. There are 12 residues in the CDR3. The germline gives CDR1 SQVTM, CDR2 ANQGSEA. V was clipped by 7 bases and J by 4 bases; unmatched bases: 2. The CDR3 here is CSGSGGYNEQFF. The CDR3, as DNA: TGCAGCGGTAGCGGGGGTTACAATGAGCAGTTCTTC.

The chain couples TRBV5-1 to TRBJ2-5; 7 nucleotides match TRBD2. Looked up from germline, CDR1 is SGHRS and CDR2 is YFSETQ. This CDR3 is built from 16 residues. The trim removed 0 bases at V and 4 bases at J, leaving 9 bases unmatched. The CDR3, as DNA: TGCGCCAGCAGCTTGGCGTCTAGCGGTTTGAGAGAGACCCAGTACTTC. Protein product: CASSLASSGLRETQYF.

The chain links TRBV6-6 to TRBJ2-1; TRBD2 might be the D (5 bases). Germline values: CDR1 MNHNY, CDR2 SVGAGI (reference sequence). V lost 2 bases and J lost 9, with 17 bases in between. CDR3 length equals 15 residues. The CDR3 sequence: CASSYLGGRALEQFF. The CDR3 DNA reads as TGTGCCAGCAGTTACCTAGGCGGGCGAGCCCTTGAGCAGTTCTTC.

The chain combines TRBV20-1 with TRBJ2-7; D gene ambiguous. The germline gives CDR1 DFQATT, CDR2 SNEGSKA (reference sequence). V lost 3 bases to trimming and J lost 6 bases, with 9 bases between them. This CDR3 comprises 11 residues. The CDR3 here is CSASLGIEQYF. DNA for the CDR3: TGCAGTGCTAGTCTGGGCATCGAGCAGTACTTC.